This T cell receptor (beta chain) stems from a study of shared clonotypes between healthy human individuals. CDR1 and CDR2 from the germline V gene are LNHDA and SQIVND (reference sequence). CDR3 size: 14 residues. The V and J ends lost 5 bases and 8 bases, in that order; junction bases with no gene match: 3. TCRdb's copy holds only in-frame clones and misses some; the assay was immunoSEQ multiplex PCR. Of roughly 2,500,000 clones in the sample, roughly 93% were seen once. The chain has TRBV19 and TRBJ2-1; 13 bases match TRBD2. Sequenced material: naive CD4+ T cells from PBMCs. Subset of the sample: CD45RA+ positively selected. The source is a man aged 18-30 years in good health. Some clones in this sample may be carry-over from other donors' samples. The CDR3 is CASSRLAGGDEQFF. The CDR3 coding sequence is TGTGCCAGTAGTCGACTAGCGGGAGGTGATGAGCAGTTCTTC.